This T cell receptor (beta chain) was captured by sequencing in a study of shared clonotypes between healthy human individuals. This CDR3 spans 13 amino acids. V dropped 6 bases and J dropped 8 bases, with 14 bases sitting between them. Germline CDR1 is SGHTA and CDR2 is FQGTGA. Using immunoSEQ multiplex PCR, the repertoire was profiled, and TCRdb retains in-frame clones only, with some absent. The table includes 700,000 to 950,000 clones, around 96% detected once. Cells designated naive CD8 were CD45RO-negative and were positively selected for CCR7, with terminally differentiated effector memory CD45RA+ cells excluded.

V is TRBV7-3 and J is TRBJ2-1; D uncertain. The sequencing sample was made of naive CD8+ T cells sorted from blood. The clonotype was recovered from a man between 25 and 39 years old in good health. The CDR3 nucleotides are TGTGCCAGCAGTTCCTCCGGGTTCGATGAGCAGTTCTTC. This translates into CASSSSGFDEQFF.